This T cell receptor beta chain was identified during a study of metastatic and nonmetastatic thyroid tumors. The CDR3 length is 15 residues. Germline V gene sequence: CDR1 MNHNS, CDR2 SASEGT. Trimming took 5 bases from V and 3 from J; bases not matched to a gene: 6. This clone has a handful of counts. Prior to thyroid surgery, none of the patients had received any treatment. Through MiXCR, TCRdb re-clonotyped the PCR reads. This sample has thousands of clones, with roughly a third found just once. The sequence was obtained from a female donor with papillary thyroid cancer or a benign thyroid nodule (not recorded which). Some clones in this sample may be carry-over from other donors' samples. Sequenced sample: tumor tissue. The genes are TRBV6-1 and TRBJ2-2, with TRBD1 matching over 7 bases. The CDR3, as DNA: TGTGCCAGCAGTTCAGGACAGGAGGACACCGGGGAGCTGTTTTTT. It translates to CASSSGQEDTGELFF.